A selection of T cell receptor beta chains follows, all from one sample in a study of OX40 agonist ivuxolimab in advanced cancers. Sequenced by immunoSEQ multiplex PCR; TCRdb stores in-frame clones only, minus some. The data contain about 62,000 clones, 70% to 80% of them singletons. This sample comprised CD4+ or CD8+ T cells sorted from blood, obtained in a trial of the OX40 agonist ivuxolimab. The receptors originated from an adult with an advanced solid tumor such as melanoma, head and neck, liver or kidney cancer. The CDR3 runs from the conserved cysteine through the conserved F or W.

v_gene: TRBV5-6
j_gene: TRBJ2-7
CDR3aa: CASSLGILLSDEQYF

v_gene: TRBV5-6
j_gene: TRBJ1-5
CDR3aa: CASSLAGQGGQPQHF

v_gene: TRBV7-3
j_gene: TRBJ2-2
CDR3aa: CASSDYRDTGELFF

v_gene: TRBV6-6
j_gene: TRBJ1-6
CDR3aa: CASRREGSYNSPLHF

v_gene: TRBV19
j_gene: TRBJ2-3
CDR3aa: CASRPTGTVTDTQYF

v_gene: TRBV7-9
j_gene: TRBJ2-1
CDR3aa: CASSPPGQGAGEQFF

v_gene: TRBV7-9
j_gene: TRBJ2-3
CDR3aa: CASSVQGVRDTQYF

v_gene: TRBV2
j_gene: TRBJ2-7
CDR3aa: CASARNSNEQYF

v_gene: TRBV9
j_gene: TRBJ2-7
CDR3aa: CASSFRQGDSYEQYF

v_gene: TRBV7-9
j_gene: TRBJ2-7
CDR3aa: CASSPGGAGYEQYF

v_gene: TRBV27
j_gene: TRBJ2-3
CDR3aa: CASSPQPGGRLDTQYF